These 16 T cell receptor beta chains share one sample of origin, sequenced in a study of early T cells in non-severe SARS-CoV-2 infection. TCRdb reprocessed the 5' RACE reads via MiXCR and lists one record per CDR3 protein. The data hold 32,000 or so distinct CDR3 sequences, with approximately 6.1% observed a single time. The sequenced sample was whole blood. All receptors come from an adult who was a healthcare worker with PCR-confirmed SARS-CoV-2 infection or an uninfected control (not recorded which).

This clonotype was recorded at least ten times. The genes are TRBV11-2 and TRBJ1-4; D unresolved. The germline gives CDR1 SGHAT, CDR2 FQNNGV. The CDR3 contains 13 residues. The V gene lost 5 bases and the J gene lost 4 bases, with 8 bases spanning the gap. The CDR3 DNA sequence: TGTGCCAGCAGCACCGGGGTTAATGAAAAACTGTTTTTT. It encodes CASSTGVNEKLFF.

In its sample, this clonotype was seen many times. The chain recombines TRBV2 with TRBJ1-6, with 7 bases that match TRBD1. The CDR3 sequence is 17 residues long. Germline lookup yields CDR1 SNHLY and CDR2 FYNNEI. V lost 6 bases to trimming and J lost 9 bases; unmatched junction nucleotides: 17. In DNA, the CDR3 is TGTGCCAGCAGGCGTACCTCTAGACAGGGAGTGGGTTCACCCCTCCACTTT. Its translation is CASRRTSRQGVGSPLHF.

This clonotype was detected a few times. The chain uses TRBV24-1 and TRBJ2-2, with D perhaps TRBD1 (5 bases). From germline, CDR1 is KGHDR and CDR2 SFDVKD. V was clipped by 2 bases and J by 3 bases, with 6 bases between them. This CDR3 spans 14 amino acids. CDR3 nucleotide sequence: TGTGCCACCAGTGATTCCAGGGACACCGGGGAGCTGTTTTTT. Amino acid sequence: CATSDSRDTGELFF.

This clonotype was found many times. The chain uses TRBV2 and TRBJ2-7; D is perhaps TRBD2 (6 bases). CDR1 is SNHLY and CDR2 is FYNNEI in the germline V gene. V lost 7 bases and J lost 2, with 15 bases in between. This CDR3 contains 14 residues. The CDR3, as DNA: TGTGCCAGCATTGACCTGGGACTTCCCTACGAGCAGTACTTC. Translation gives CASIDLGLPYEQYF.

The sample holds many counts of this clonotype. The chain is built from TRBV28 and TRBJ2-1, with D possibly matching TRBD1 (5 bases). There are 14 residues in the CDR3. Looked up from germline, CDR1 is MDHEN and CDR2 is SYDVKM. The V and J ends lost 6 bases and 3 bases respectively, with 12 bases between them. The CDR3 loop reads CASSSTTGYNEQFF. In DNA form, the CDR3 reads TGTGCCAGCAGCTCTACAACAGGCTACAATGAGCAGTTCTTC.

This clonotype was seen repeatedly, ten times or more. This rearrangement joins TRBV28 to TRBJ2-7; D might be TRBD1 (5 bases). The V gene lost 6 bases and the J gene lost 2 bases, with 14 bases spanning the gap. The germline CDR1 and CDR2 sequences are MDHEN and SYDVKM. The CDR3 sequence is 14 residues long. DNA for the CDR3: TGTGCCAGCAGCCAACTCGTGACAGCCTACGAGCAGTACTTC. Amino acids: CASSQLVTAYEQYF.

The chain combines TRBV5-4 with TRBJ1-1; D ambiguous. The CDR3 has 11 residues. V lost 0 bases and J 8 bases, leaving 5 bases between the germline ends. In germline, CDR1 is SGHNT, CDR2 YYREEE (reference sequence). The CDR3 loop is CASSLEGEAFF. CDR3 DNA: TGTGCCAGCAGCTTGGAGGGAGAAGCTTTCTTT.

The table lists this clonotype with many counts. This chain joins TRBV20-1 and TRBJ2-5; D is ambiguous. V lost 7 bases to trimming and J lost 5 bases, with 14 bases between them. CDR3 length: 12 residues. Looked up from germline, CDR1 is DFQATT and CDR2 is SNEGSKA (reference sequence). CDR3 loop: CSVVGPLETQYF. The CDR3 DNA reads TGCAGTGTCGTTGGGCCTCTGGAGACCCAGTACTTC.

This clonotype was counted at least ten times. The chain uses TRBV27 and TRBJ2-7, with a weak D call TRBD1 (7 bases). With 4 bases removed from V and 1 base from J, the gap between germline ends came to 20 bases. There are 17 residues in the CDR3. Germline loops: CDR1 MNHEY, CDR2 SMNVEV (reference sequence). The DNA for the CDR3 is TGTGCCAGCAGTTCGCTATCGAAACAGGGGACTTCCTACGAGCAGTACTTC. Translating gives CASSSLSKQGTSYEQYF.

This clonotype was counted many times. V gene TRBV12-3 or TRBV12-4 combines with J gene TRBJ1-6; weak D call: TRBD1 (5 bases). The CDR3 consists of 14 residues. Trimming took off 3 bases at V and 8 bases at J, with 11 bases between the two ends. Written as DNA, the CDR3 is TGTGCCAGCAGTTTTACAGGCTCGGATTCACCCCTCCACTTT. It translates to CASSFTGSDSPLHF.

The sample holds many counts of this clonotype. V is TRBV19 and J is TRBJ2-1; 15 bases agree with TRBD2. V trimming: 6 bases; J trimming: 6 bases; junction bases outside the gene matches: 6. The CDR3 totals 16 residues. CDR1 LNHDA and CDR2 SQIVND come from the germline V gene (reference sequence). CDR3 loop: CASRTGLAGGINEQFF. The CDR3 DNA follows: TGTGCCAGTAGGACGGGACTAGCGGGAGGAATCAATGAGCAGTTCTTC.

The sample holds many counts of this clonotype. The CDR3 nucleotides read TGTGCCACCACCTCGAGACTAGGGGGCACAGATACGCAGTATTTT. Its translation is CATTSRLGGTDTQYF. J is TRBJ2-3 and V is TRBV15; TRBD2 is a possible D gene (6 bases). V shed 7 bases and J shed 1 base, with 15 bases lying between them. Germline-derived CDR1 and CDR2 are LNHNV and YYDKDF (reference sequence). CDR3 length: 15 residues.

Many counts were recorded for this clonotype. The V gene is TRBV28, the J gene TRBJ1-1; D is uncertain. Between the trimmed V and J ends, which lost 6 bases and 1 base, there was a span of 12 bases. Looked up from germline, CDR1 is MDHEN and CDR2 is SYDVKM. This CDR3 is built from 14 residues. The CDR3 DNA sequence: TGTGCCAGCAGCGGGGTGGGCCGGAACACTGAAGCTTTCTTT. Its translation is CASSGVGRNTEAFF.

This chain joins TRBV7-9 and TRBJ1-5; weak D call: TRBD1 (6 bases). V was clipped by 4 bases and J by 0 bases, with 13 bases between them. CDR1 is SEHNR, CDR2 FQNEAQ, per germline (reference sequence). The CDR3 loop spans 16 amino acids. This chain's CDR3 is CASSSTDRYSNQPQHF. The CDR3 bases are TGTGCCAGCAGCTCTACAGACAGGTATAGCAATCAGCCCCAGCATTTT.

This clonotype turned up a few times. The chain is built from TRBV14 and TRBJ2-3, with D unclear. CDR3 length: 12 amino acids. Trimming took off 2 bases at V and 4 bases at J, with 4 bases between the two ends. The germline V gene has CDR1 SGHDN and CDR2 FVKESK. In DNA form, the CDR3 reads TGTGCCAGCAGCCAAAACGCAGATACGCAGTATTTT. The encoded protein is CASSQNADTQYF. Full variable domain (missing parts from reference TRBV14 and TRBJ2-3): EAGVTQFPSHSVIEKGQTVTLRCDPISGHDNLYWYRRVMGKEIKFLLHFVKESKQDESGMPNNRFLAERTGGTYSTLKVQPAELEDSGVYFCASSQNADTQYFGPGTRLTVL.

This rearrangement joins TRBV6-1 to TRBJ2-7, with unresolved D. The CDR3 runs to 12 residues. Germline assignment: CDR1 MNHNS and CDR2 SASEGT. The ends were cut back, 3 bases at V and 0 bases at J, with 3 bases in the middle. The CDR3 DNA sequence: TGTGCCAGCAGTGAGTTCTCCTACGAGCAGTACTTC. It encodes CASSEFSYEQYF.